The 20 T cell receptor beta chains below come from one sample, sequenced in a study of blood T cells in healthy people across ages. The second PCR ran about 7 to 12 cycles with a sample-barcoded 5' primer and J-beta primers. TCRdb ran MiXCR on the 5' RACE reads and lists one entry per CDR3 protein. This sample has 650,000 to 1,000,000 distinct CDR3 sequences, with under 40% found just once. The sample consisted of blood. The source is a man aged 18 to 29 in good health.

This clonotype has a count of ten or more. This chain joins TRBV27 and TRBJ1-1, with D uncertain. Between the trimmed V and J ends, which lost 6 bases and 4 bases, there was a span of 12 bases. From germline, CDR1 is MNHEY and CDR2 SMNVEV (reference sequence). The CDR3 contains 13 residues. The CDR3 DNA reads as TGTGCCAGCAGCCCTCAAAGTGGCACTGAAGCTTTCTTT. This translates into CASSPQSGTEAFF.

V and J are TRBV7-2 and TRBJ2-7; D not certain. The V gene's germline CDR1 is SGHTA and CDR2 FQGNSA. The V gene lost 4 bases and the J gene lost 7 bases, with 17 bases spanning the gap. This CDR3 has 14 residues. The CDR3: CASSSSRGDNEQYF. As DNA, the CDR3 is TGTGCCAGCAGCTCCTCTCGAGGTGACAATGAGCAGTACTTC.

A word on this clonotype: A much bigger clone sits one base away, suggesting this may be a read error. The chain has TRBV7-2 and TRBJ2-5; tentatively, D is TRBD2 (5 bases). The CDR3 contains 13 residues. Germline V lookup: CDR1 SGHTA, CDR2 FQGNSA. Trimming took off 5 bases at V and 4 bases at J, with 11 bases between the two ends. The CDR3 is CASSRAVGETQYF. The CDR3 coding sequence is TGTGCCAGCAGCCGAGCGGTCGGAGAGACCCAGTACTTC.

The rearrangement links TRBV6-2 or TRBV6-3 to TRBJ2-7, with no clear D. The germline V and J ends were trimmed by 4 bases and 7 bases, with 14 bases remaining between them. Per the germline V gene, CDR1 is MNHEY and CDR2 is SVGEGT. The CDR3 consists of 13 residues. This CDR3 is CASSLVLYNEQYF. The CDR3 DNA follows: TGTGCCAGCAGTTTGGTTCTTTACAATGAGCAGTACTTC.

This rearrangement joins TRBV25-1 to TRBJ2-1; D is unresolved. The CDR3 runs 15 residues. Deletions cut 2 bases from V and 7 bases from J, with 15 bases between. Germline V CDR1 and CDR2: MGHDK, SYGVNS. Here the CDR3 reads CASSETLALRNEQFF. In DNA, the CDR3 is TGTGCCAGCAGTGAAACATTGGCCCTACGGAATGAGCAGTTCTTC.

This clonotype showed up just once. V usage is TRBV4-2 and J usage is TRBJ1-4; no reliable D call. V was trimmed by 0 bases and J by 6 bases, leaving 11 bases between them. This CDR3 region has 15 residues. Germline V gene lookup returns CDR1 LGHNA and CDR2 YNFKEQ. The chain's CDR3 is CASSQEAGGDEKLFF. In DNA form, the CDR3 reads TGTGCCAGCAGCCAAGAGGCGGGTGGGGATGAAAAACTGTTTTTT.

Many counts were recorded for this clonotype. The chain uses TRBV4-3 and TRBJ2-7; possible D gene TRBD1, 6 bases. The CDR3 has 14 residues. Germline CDR1 is LGHNA and CDR2 is YSLEER. V was cut by 0 bases and J by 4 bases, with 10 bases left in between. The CDR3 DNA reads as TGCGCCAGCAGCCAAGATCAGGGGCATTACGAGCAGTACTTC. This translates into CASSQDQGHYEQYF.

CDR3 sequence reads: CSASGGHSNQPQHF. CDR3 bases: TGCAGTGCTAGTGGGGGACATAGCAATCAGCCCCAGCATTTT. The chain joins TRBV20-1 to TRBJ1-5, with a possible D match to TRBD1 (6 bases). The V gene's germline CDR1 is DFQATT and CDR2 SNEGSKA (reference sequence). This CDR3 comprises 14 residues. Trimming took off 3 bases at V and 0 bases at J, with 9 bases between the two ends.

This clonotype was counted many times. The V call is TRBV6-5, the J call TRBJ2-6, with D maybe TRBD2 (6 bases). Trimming left V 2 bases short and J 2 bases short, with 7 bases between. Germline V gene data show CDR1 as MNHEY and CDR2 as SVGAGI. This CDR3 region has 15 residues. CDR3 coding DNA: TGTGCCAGCAGTTACAGGGAGGCTGGGGCCAACGTCCTGACTTTC. Encoded protein: CASSYREAGANVLTF.

The chain links TRBV7-2 to TRBJ1-6; the match to TRBD1 covers 9 bases. The CDR3 runs 16 residues. The V gene end was trimmed by 5 bases and the J gene end by 1 base; junction bases not matched to a gene: 3. Germline values: CDR1 SGHTA, CDR2 FQGNSA. CDR3 protein: CASSPQGASYNSPLHF. For the CDR3, the DNA is TGTGCCAGCAGCCCACAGGGGGCATCCTATAATTCACCCCTCCACTTT.

This chain connects TRBV20-1 to TRBJ2-3; tentative D call: TRBD2 (5 bases). The germline CDR1 and CDR2 sequences are DFQATT and SNEGSKA (reference sequence). This CDR3 is 15 amino acids long. V lost 8 bases, J lost 0 bases, and 18 bases lay in between. CDR3 region: CSLRSGGSSTDTQYF. CDR3 DNA: TGCAGTCTCCGATCCGGCGGGTCTAGCACAGATACGCAGTATTTT.

The chain combines TRBV20-1 with TRBJ2-3; no definite D call. V lost 0 bases to trimming and J lost 6 bases, with 7 bases between them. The CDR3 contains 12 residues. Germline V lookup: CDR1 DFQATT, CDR2 SNEGSKA (reference sequence). In DNA, the CDR3 is TGCAGTGCTAGAGAGGTGGCGGATACGCAGTATTTT. Translating it yields CSAREVADTQYF.

V gene TRBV6-1 combines with J gene TRBJ1-5; no firm D call. Looked up from germline, CDR1 is MNHNS and CDR2 is SASEGT. This CDR3 has 14 residues. V was trimmed by 11 bases and J by 0 bases, leaving 14 bases between them. The CDR3 DNA is TGTGCCGCCCGCCGTGAGTATAGCAATCAGCCCCAGCATTTT. Its protein product is CAARREYSNQPQHF.

This sequence joins TRBV21-1 and TRBJ2-1; the table's TRBD1 call for D was not verified on the DNA. TRBV21-1 is a pseudogene segment. The CDR3 spans 20 residues. CDR3 loop: CASSKALLRGHREKKETQFF. For the CDR3, the DNA is TGTGCCAGCAGCAAAGCGCTTTTAAGAGGGCACCGGGAAAAAAAAGAGACCCAGTTCTTC.

This clonotype has a count of ten or more. The rearrangement joins TRBV4-1 to TRBJ1-2; no clear D gene. Trimming stripped 1 base from V and 1 base from J, with 10 bases between. The CDR3 length is 15 residues. Germline CDR1 is MGHRA and CDR2 is YSYEKL. The chain's CDR3 is CASSQGQTLNYGYTF. Written as DNA, the CDR3 is TGCGCCAGCAGCCAAGGTCAGACTCTTAACTATGGCTACACCTTC.

This clonotype appeared many times. The chain links TRBV12-3 or TRBV12-4 to TRBJ2-7; 8 positions agree with TRBD1. CDR3 length equals 13 residues. Trimming at V came to 5 bases and at J to 6 bases, leaving 6 bases not matched to a gene. CDR3 nucleotide sequence: TGTGCCAGCAGTCTGGACAGGGTGACCGAGCAGTACTTC. Translation gives CASSLDRVTEQYF.

This chain joins TRBV5-1 and TRBJ2-7; D unresolved. The J call is in doubt because the DNA end fits TRBJ2-5 better. This CDR3 contains 14 residues. CDR1 is SGHRS, CDR2 YFSETQ, per germline. As DNA, the CDR3 is TGCGCCAGCAGCGTGTATGAACCCAGGGAGACCCAGTACTTC. Translated: CASSVYEPRETQYF.

The V call is TRBV7-9, the J call TRBJ1-2; D may be TRBD1 (5 bases). The CDR3 consists of 15 residues. V was shortened by 2 bases and J by 4 bases, with 14 bases between the two germline ends. Germline V gives CDR1 SEHNR, CDR2 FQNEAQ (reference sequence). CDR3 nucleotide sequence: TGTGCCAGCAGCTTAACATCCGACAGTCCCTATGGCTACACCTTC. Amino acids: CASSLTSDSPYGYTF. The full variable domain, rest sourced from reference TRBV7-9 and TRBJ1-2, is DTGVSQNPRHKITKRGQNVTFRCDPISEHNRLYWYRQTLGQGPEFLTYFQNEAQLEKSRLLSDRFSAERPKGSFSTLEIQRTEQGDSAMYLCASSLTSDSPYGYTFGSGTRLTVV.

The chain is built from TRBV9 and TRBJ1-6, with 8 nucleotides matching TRBD1. The junction had 6 bases not matched to a gene; V was cut back by 0 bases and J by 10 bases. The germline V gene has CDR1 SGDLS and CDR2 YYNGEE. The CDR3 runs to 15 residues. CDR3 region: CASSVGGQGGSPLHF. Here the CDR3 DNA reads TGTGCCAGCAGCGTAGGAGGACAGGGCGGATCACCCCTCCACTTT.

This clonotype was detected only once. The chain couples TRBV12-3 or TRBV12-4 to TRBJ1-5, with D possibly matching TRBD2 (5 bases). The last part of the DNA fits TRBJ2-3 better; the J call may be wrong. This CDR3 spans 15 amino acids. DNA for the CDR3: TGTGCCAGCAGTTTAGCCGGGGAGAGCAATCAGCCCCAGTATTTT. This translates into CASSLAGESNQPQYF.